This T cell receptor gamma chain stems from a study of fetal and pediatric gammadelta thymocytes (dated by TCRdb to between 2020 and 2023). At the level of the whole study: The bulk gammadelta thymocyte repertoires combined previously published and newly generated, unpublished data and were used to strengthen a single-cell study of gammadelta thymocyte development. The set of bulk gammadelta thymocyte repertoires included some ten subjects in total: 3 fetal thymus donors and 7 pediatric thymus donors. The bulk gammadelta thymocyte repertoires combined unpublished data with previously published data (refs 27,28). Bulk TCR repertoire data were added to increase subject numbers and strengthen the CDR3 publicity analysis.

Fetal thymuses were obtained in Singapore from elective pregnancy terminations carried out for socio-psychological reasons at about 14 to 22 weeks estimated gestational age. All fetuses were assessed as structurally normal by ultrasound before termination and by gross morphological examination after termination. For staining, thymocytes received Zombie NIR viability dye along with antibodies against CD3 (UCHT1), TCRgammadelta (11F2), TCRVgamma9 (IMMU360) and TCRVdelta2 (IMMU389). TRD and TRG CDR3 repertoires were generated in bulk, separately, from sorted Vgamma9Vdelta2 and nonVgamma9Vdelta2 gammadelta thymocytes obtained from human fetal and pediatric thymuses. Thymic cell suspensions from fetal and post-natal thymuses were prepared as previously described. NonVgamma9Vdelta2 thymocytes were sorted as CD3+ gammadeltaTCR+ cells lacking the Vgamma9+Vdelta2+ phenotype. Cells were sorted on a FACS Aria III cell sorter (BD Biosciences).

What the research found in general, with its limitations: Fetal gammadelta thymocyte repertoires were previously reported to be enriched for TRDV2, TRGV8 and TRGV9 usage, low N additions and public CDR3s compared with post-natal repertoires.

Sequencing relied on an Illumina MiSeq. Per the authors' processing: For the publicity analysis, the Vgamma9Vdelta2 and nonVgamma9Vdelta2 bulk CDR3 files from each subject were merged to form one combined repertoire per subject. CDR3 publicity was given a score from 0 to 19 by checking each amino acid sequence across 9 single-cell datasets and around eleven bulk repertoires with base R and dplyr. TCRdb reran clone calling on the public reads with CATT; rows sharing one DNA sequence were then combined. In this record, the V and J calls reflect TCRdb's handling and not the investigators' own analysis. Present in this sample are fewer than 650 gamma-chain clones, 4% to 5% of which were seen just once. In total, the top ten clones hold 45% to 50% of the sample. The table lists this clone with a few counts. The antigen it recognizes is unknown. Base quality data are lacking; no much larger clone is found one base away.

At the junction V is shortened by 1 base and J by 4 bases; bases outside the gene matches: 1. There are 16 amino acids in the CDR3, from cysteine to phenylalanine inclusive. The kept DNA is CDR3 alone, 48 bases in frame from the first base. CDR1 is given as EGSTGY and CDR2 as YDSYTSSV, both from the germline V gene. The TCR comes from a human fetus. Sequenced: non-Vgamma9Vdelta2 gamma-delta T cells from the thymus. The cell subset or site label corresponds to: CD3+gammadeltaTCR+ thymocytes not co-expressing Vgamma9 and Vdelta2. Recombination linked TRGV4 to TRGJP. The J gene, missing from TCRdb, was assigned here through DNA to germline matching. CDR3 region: CATWDGQELGKKIKVF. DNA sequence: TGTGCCACCTGGGATGGCCAAGAGTTGGGCAAAAAAATCAAGGTATTT.